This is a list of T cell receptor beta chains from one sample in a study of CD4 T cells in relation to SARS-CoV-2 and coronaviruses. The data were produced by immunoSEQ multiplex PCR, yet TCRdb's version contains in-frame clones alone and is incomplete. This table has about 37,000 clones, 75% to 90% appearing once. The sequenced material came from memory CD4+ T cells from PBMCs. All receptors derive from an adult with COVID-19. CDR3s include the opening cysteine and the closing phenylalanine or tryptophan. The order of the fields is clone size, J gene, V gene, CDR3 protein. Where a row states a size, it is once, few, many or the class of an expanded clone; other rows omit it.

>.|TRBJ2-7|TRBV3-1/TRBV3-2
CASSQADRTGRYEQYF
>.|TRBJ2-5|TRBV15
CATSKRAGGGETQYF
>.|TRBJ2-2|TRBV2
CASSEGLANTGELFF
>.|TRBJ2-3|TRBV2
CASRRGASGRVTDTQYF
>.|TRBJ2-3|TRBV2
CASSRTSGSFSETQYF
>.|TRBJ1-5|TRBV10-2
CASLSGRGGNQPQHF
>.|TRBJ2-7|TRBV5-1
CASSLQADRASYEQYF
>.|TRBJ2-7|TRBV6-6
CASSYVGDEQYF
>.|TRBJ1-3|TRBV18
CASSMGRNTIYF
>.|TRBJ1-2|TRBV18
CASSWSLEGGIVDGYTF
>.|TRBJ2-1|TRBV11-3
CASSLVGSYNEQFF
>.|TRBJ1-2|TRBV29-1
CSVEVREGYGYTF
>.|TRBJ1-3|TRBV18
CASSPGTQRGNTIYF
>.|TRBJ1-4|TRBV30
CAWSVLRPGGEKLFF
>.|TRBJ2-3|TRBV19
CASSKGLARTTQYF
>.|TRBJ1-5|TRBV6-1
CASSDRGLSNQPQHF
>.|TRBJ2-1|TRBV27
CASSLLSGIYNEQFF
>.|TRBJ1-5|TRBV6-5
CATRTGNQPQHF
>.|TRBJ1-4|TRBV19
CASSSPSTGKKLFF
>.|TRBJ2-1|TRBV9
CASSARGSGNNEQFF
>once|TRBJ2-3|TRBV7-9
CASSSLAGGTDTQYF
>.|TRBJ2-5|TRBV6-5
CASRVFSGMETQYF
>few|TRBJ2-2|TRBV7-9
CASNKNSANTGELFF
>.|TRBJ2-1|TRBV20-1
CSARGLAGDNEQFF
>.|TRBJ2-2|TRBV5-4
CASSPASGGFGALGELFF
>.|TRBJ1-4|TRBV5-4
CAYRTGGTEKLFF
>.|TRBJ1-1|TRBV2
CARSTGDTEAFF
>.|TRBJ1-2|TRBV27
CASSVDRGNGGYTF
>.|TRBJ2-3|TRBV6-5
CASSRRLESTDTQYF
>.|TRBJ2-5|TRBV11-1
CASSLSVAGGIETQYF
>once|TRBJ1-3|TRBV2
CASSERYSGNTIYF
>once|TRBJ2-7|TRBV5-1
CASSNGPGGAREQYF
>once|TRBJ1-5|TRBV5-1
CASSYDTDQPQHF
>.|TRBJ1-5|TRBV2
CASRGQGGQPQHF
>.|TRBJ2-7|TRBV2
CASSPGLLSYEQYF
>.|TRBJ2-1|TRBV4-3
CASSQRTGTREQFF
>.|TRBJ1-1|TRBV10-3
CAITNGGGWVEAFF
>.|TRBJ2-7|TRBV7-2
CASSPRQYSYYEQYF
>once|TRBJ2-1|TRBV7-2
CASSLAGNSYNEQFF
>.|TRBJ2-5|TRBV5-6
CASSLEMETQYF
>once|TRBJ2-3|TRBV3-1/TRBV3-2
CASSLRATDTQYF
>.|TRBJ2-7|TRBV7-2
CASSLLDEQYF
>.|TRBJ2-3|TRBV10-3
CAISEERRVGDTQYF
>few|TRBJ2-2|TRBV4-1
CASSQVGQREGLSSTGELFF
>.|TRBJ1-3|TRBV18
CASSVDRPSSGNTIYF
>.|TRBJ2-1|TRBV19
CASSETFAGGLNEQFF
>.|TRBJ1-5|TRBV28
CASSLIMREHRQPQHF
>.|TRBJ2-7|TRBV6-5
CASNSGTSASDEQYF
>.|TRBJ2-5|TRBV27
CASSFGGADKETQYF
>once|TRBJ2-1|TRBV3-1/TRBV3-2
CASSQVGSSGRYFYEQFF
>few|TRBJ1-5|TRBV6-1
CASSGTDNQPQHF
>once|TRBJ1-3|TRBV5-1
CASSLTAIGNTIYF